The sequence of this T cell receptor (beta chain) was determined in a study of beta chain features in type 1 diabetes. Study results and caveats: There was a possibility that cDNA sequencing over-represented cells with high TCR expression.

Looked up from germline, CDR1 is SGHAT and CDR2 is FQNNGV. This CDR3 spans 17 amino acids. V was clipped by 4 bases and J by 5 bases; unmatched bases: 7. The whole isolated RNA underwent reverse transcription, so sequencing captured expressed TCRB transcripts. The data were produced by immunoSEQ multiplex PCR, yet TCRdb's version contains in-frame clones alone and is incomplete. The sample carries around 140,000 clones, more than 9% recorded once. About this clone: The antigen is unknown.

This chain uses TRBV11-2 with TRBJ2-1, with 14 bases identical to TRBD2. This receptor was identified in a man aged 18 to 29 in good health. Sequencing was done on a sample of naive CD4+ T cells from blood. The CDR3 nucleotides are TGTGCCAGCAGCTCGACGAGACTAGCGGGGGGGAACAATGAGCAGTTCTTC. Amino acids: CASSSTRLAGGNNEQFF.